The clone carrying this T cell receptor (beta chain) was found once. Libraries were prepared by immunoSEQ multiplex PCR; TCRdb keeps only in-frame clonotypes and omits some of them. Among around 170,000 clones listed, 80% to 90% were seen once. The data were taken from a study of T cell responses to AZD1222 COVID-19 vaccine. Germline loops: CDR1 MNHGY, CDR2 SAAAGT. V was pared by 8 bases and J by 0 bases, with 14 bases between. The CDR3 has 14 residues. Sequenced here: peripheral blood, sampled 28 days after the second AZD1222 dose. The TCR comes from an adult who received the AZD1222 COVID-19 vaccine. V and J are TRBV6-8 and TRBJ2-7; D is undetermined. CDR3 DNA sequence: TGTGCCAGCCCAAACTCGATAAGCTCCTACGAGCAGTACTTC. Translated: CASPNSISSYEQYF.